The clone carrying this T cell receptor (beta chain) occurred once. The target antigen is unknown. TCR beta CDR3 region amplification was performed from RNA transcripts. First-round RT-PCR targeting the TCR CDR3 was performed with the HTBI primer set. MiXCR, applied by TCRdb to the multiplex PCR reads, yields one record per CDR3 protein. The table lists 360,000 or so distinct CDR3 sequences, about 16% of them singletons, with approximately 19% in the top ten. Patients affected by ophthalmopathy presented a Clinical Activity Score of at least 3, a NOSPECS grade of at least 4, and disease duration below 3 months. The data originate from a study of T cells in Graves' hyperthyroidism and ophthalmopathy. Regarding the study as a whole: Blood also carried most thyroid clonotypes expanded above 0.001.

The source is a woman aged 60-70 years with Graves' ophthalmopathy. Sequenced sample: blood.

CDR3 in amino acids: CASSPLGQGSSGANVLTF. DNA of the CDR3: TGTGCCAGTAGCCCGCTGGGCCAGGGGAGCTCTGGGGCCAACGTCCTGACTTTC. The V and J genes are TRBV19 and TRBJ2-6; weak D call: TRBD1 (6 bases). Trimming shortened V by 6 bases and J by 0 bases, and 18 bases separated the two germline ends. The germline CDR1 and CDR2 sequences are LNHDA and SQIVND (reference sequence). The CDR3 spans 18 residues.